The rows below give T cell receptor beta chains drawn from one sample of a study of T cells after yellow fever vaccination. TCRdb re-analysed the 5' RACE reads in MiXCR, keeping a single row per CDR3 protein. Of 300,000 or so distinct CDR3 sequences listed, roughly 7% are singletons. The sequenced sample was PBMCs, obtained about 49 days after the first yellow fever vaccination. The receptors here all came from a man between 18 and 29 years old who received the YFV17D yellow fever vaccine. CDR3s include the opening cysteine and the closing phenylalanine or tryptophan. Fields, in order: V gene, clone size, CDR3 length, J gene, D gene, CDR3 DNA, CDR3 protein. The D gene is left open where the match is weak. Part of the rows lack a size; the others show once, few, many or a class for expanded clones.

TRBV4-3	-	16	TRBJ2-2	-	TGCGCCAGCAGCCAAGATGCGGGAACGAACACCGGGGAGCTGTTTTTT	CASSQDAGTNTGELFF
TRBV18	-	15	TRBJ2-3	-	TGTGCCAGCTCACCATCCGGGCCGGACACAGATACGCAGTATTTT	CASSPSGPDTDTQYF
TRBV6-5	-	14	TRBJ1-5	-	TGTGCCAGCAGTTACCAGTTGGGAGCTGGGCCCCAGCATTTT	CASSYQLGAGPQHF
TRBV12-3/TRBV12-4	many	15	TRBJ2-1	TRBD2	TGTGCCAGCAGTTTCACGGGGGGGGTGGGAGGTGAGCAGTTCTTC	CASSFTGGVGGEQFF
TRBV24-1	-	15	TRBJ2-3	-	TGTGCCACCTTGGGGAAGGGGACGACGGCAGATACGCAGTATTTT	CATLGKGTTADTQYF
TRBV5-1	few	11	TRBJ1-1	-	TGCGCCAGCAAGGGTGAAACTGAAGCTTTCTTT	CASKGETEAFF
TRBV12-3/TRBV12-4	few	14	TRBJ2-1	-	TGTGCCAGCAGTTCCAGAAGGGGGGTCGATGAGCAGTTCTTC	CASSSRRGVDEQFF
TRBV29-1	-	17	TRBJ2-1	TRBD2	TGCAGCGTTGACGGACTAGCGGGGGGGCCCACCTACAATGAGCAGTTCTTC	CSVDGLAGGPTYNEQFF
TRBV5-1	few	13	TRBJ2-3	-	TGCGCCAGCGGGGAAGGAGCAATAGATACGCAGTATTTT	CASGEGAIDTQYF
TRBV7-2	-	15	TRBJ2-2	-	TGTGCCAGCAGCTTAGCGCGACTGCCCACCGGGGAGCTGTTTTTT	CASSLARLPTGELFF
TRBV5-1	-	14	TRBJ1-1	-	TGCGCCAGCGGCCTGACCCGAAGAGATGCTGAAGCTTTCTTT	CASGLTRRDAEAFF
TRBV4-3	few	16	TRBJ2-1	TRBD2	TGCGCCAGCAGCCAAGATCCCGGACTAGCGGGGGGTGAGCAGTTCTTC	CASSQDPGLAGGEQFF
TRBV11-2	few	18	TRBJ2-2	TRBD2	TGTGCCAGCAGCCCCACCGGGACTAGCGGGGGGGCCTACGGGGAGCTGTTTTTT	CASSPTGTSGGAYGELFF
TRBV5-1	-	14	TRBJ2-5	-	TGCGCCAGCAGCTTTCGGTACCCAAGATCGGCCCAGTACTTC	CASSFRYPRSAQYF
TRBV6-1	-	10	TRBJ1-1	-	TGTGCCGGGCGGGGTACTGAAGCTTTCTTT	CAGRGTEAFF
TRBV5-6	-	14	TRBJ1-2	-	TGTGCCAGCAGCCGAGCCGGGACAAGAAGGCTCTACACCTTC	CASSRAGTRRLYTF
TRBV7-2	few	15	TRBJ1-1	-	TGTGCCAGCAGCTTAGAAAAGGGAGGGATCACTGAAGCTTTCTTT	CASSLEKGGITEAFF
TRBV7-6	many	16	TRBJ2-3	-	TGTGCCAGCAGCCTAGGCCAAGGGGGGGTAGGAGGGACGCAGTATTTT	CASSLGQGGVGGTQYF
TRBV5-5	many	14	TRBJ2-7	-	TGTGCCAGCAGCTTGCCCCAGGGGAGCTACGAGCAGTACTTC	CASSLPQGSYEQYF
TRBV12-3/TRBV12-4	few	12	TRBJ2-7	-	TGTGCCAGCAGTTACGGCAGGGTCGAGCAGTACTTC	CASSYGRVEQYF
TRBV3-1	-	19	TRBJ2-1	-	TGTGCCAGCAGCCACGAGTCCTACCGATCCGGGACATTTAACAATGAGCAGTTCTTC	CASSHESYRSGTFNNEQFF
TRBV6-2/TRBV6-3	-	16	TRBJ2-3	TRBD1	TGTGCCAGCAGGGGAACGGACAGGGGGCGCACAGATACGCAGTATTTT	CASRGTDRGRTDTQYF
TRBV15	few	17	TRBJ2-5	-	TGTGCCACCAGCGTCGCAGCAGGTGACAGGAAATTCGAGACCCAGTACTTC	CATSVAAGDRKFETQYF